A selection of T cell receptor beta chains follows, all from one sample in a study of blood T cell repertoires in COVID-19. Generated by immunoSEQ multiplex PCR, the TCRdb table keeps only in-frame clones and is missing some. The sample lists roughly 120,000 clones; 85% to 90% were seen once. The source material was peripheral blood. All receptors derive from a man aged 55 to 69 with acute or convalescent COVID-19. Both conserved end residues are part of each CDR3. D genes are given only for firm matches. Not every row has a clone size; where given, it reads once, few, many or a size class.

v_call: TRBV19
d_call: TRBD1
clone_size: -
j_call: TRBJ1-5
cdr3_aa: CASSSDRDNQPQHF
cdr3_nt: TGTGCCAGTAGCTCCGACAGGGACAATCAGCCCCAGCATTTT

v_call: TRBV3-1/TRBV3-2
d_call: -
clone_size: -
j_call: TRBJ2-2
cdr3_aa: CASSPHRVGSGELFF
cdr3_nt: TGTGCCAGCAGCCCGCACAGGGTAGGGAGCGGGGAGCTGTTTTTT

v_call: TRBV4-3
d_call: TRBD2
clone_size: -
j_call: TRBJ2-3
cdr3_aa: CASSQDPLAGAPTQYF
cdr3_nt: TGCGCCAGCAGCCAAGATCCACTAGCGGGAGCCCCTACGCAGTATTTT

v_call: TRBV5-4
d_call: TRBD1
clone_size: -
j_call: TRBJ1-5
cdr3_aa: CASSYEGARGNQPQHF
cdr3_nt: TGTGCCAGCAGCTATGAGGGGGCTAGGGGCAATCAGCCCCAGCATTTT

v_call: TRBV27
d_call: TRBD2
clone_size: -
j_call: TRBJ2-1
cdr3_aa: CASSLSSTSGNEQFF
cdr3_nt: TGTGCCAGCAGTTTATCTTCGACTAGCGGCAATGAGCAGTTCTTC

v_call: TRBV2
d_call: TRBD2
clone_size: -
j_call: TRBJ2-7
cdr3_aa: CASSEFRGRAAGEQYF
cdr3_nt: TGTGCCAGCAGTGAATTTCGGGGGAGGGCGGCAGGCGAGCAGTACTTC

v_call: TRBV30
d_call: -
clone_size: -
j_call: TRBJ1-4
cdr3_aa: CAWGTQGTNEKLFF
cdr3_nt: TGTGCCTGGGGGACGCAGGGGACTAATGAAAAACTGTTTTTT

v_call: TRBV6-5
d_call: -
clone_size: -
j_call: TRBJ2-7
cdr3_aa: CASTRQSYEQYF
cdr3_nt: TGTGCCAGCACACGACAGTCCTACGAGCAGTACTTC

v_call: TRBV11-3
d_call: TRBD1
clone_size: -
j_call: TRBJ1-2
cdr3_aa: CASSSQGQGYGYTF
cdr3_nt: TGTGCCAGCAGCTCTCAGGGACAGGGCTATGGCTACACCTTC

v_call: TRBV11-2
d_call: -
clone_size: -
j_call: TRBJ1-6
cdr3_aa: CASSPRIGNSPLHF
cdr3_nt: TGTGCCAGCAGCCCCAGGATTGGCAATTCACCCCTCCACTTT

v_call: TRBV6-5
d_call: -
clone_size: -
j_call: TRBJ2-7
cdr3_aa: CASSRGSYEQYF
cdr3_nt: TGTGCCAGCAGTCGGGGATCCTACGAGCAGTACTTC

v_call: TRBV28
d_call: TRBD2
clone_size: -
j_call: TRBJ2-7
cdr3_aa: CASSFRLAGSSYEQYF
cdr3_nt: TGTGCCAGCAGTTTTAGGCTAGCGGGGAGCTCCTACGAGCAGTACTTC

v_call: TRBV28
d_call: -
clone_size: -
j_call: TRBJ2-1
cdr3_aa: CASSLTGYNEQFF
cdr3_nt: TGTGCCAGCAGTTTGACCGGGTACAATGAGCAGTTCTTC

v_call: TRBV30
d_call: TRBD1
clone_size: -
j_call: TRBJ2-7
cdr3_aa: CAWSVQGTDEQYF
cdr3_nt: TGTGCCTGGAGTGTACAGGGGACCGACGAGCAGTACTTC

v_call: TRBV10-2
d_call: TRBD2
clone_size: -
j_call: TRBJ2-1
cdr3_aa: CASLGLAGGYNEQFF
cdr3_nt: TGCGCCAGTCTGGGACTAGCGGGAGGTTACAATGAGCAGTTCTTC

v_call: TRBV18
d_call: TRBD2
clone_size: -
j_call: TRBJ2-1
cdr3_aa: CASSPTPKRGVDNEQFF
cdr3_nt: TGTGCCAGCTCACCTACCCCTAAGCGGGGTGTAGACAATGAGCAGTTCTTC

v_call: TRBV28
d_call: -
clone_size: -
j_call: TRBJ1-1
cdr3_aa: CASSSGGYYMNTEAFF
cdr3_nt: TGTGCCAGCTCCTCGGGGGGTTACTACATGAACACTGAAGCTTTCTTT

v_call: TRBV3-1/TRBV3-2
d_call: -
clone_size: -
j_call: TRBJ1-3
cdr3_aa: CASSQRGSGNTIYF
cdr3_nt: TGTGCCAGCAGCCAAAGGGGGAGTGGAAACACCATATATTTT

v_call: TRBV3-1/TRBV3-2
d_call: TRBD1
clone_size: once
j_call: TRBJ2-2
cdr3_aa: CASSQGGQGAGELFF
cdr3_nt: TGTGCCAGCAGCCAAGGAGGACAGGGAGCCGGGGAGCTGTTTTTT

v_call: TRBV21-1
d_call: -
clone_size: once
j_call: TRBJ2-5
cdr3_aa: CASSKGTSGPQETQYF
cdr3_nt: TGTGCCAGCAGCAAAGGGACTAGCGGGCCCCAAGAGACCCAGTACTTC

v_call: TRBV18
d_call: TRBD2
clone_size: -
j_call: TRBJ2-1
cdr3_aa: CASSPYSGRNKNEQFF
cdr3_nt: TGTGCCAGCTCACCCTATAGCGGGAGGAATAAAAATGAGCAGTTCTTC

v_call: TRBV19
d_call: -
clone_size: -
j_call: TRBJ1-5
cdr3_aa: CASNKNRYQPQHF
cdr3_nt: TGTGCCAGTAACAAAAACAGGTATCAGCCCCAGCATTTT

v_call: TRBV10-3
d_call: -
clone_size: -
j_call: TRBJ2-1
cdr3_aa: CAISEKPDEQFF
cdr3_nt: TGTGCCATCAGTGAGAAGCCGGATGAGCAGTTCTTC

v_call: TRBV18
d_call: TRBD2
clone_size: -
j_call: TRBJ2-5
cdr3_aa: CASSGLAAFQETQYF
cdr3_nt: TGTGCCAGCTCAGGGCTAGCGGCATTTCAAGAGACCCAGTACTTC

v_call: TRBV6-5
d_call: TRBD1
clone_size: once
j_call: TRBJ2-3
cdr3_aa: CASSRQGIDTQYF
cdr3_nt: TGTGCCAGCAGCCGACAGGGAATAGATACGCAGTATTTT

v_call: TRBV27
d_call: -
clone_size: once
j_call: TRBJ1-5
cdr3_aa: CASSLLAGGGQPQHF
cdr3_nt: TGTGCCAGCAGCCTTTTAGCGGGGGGAGGACAGCCCCAGCATTTT

v_call: TRBV5-1
d_call: TRBD1
clone_size: -
j_call: TRBJ1-5
cdr3_aa: CASSVGTGTSNQPQHF
cdr3_nt: TGCGCCAGCAGCGTGGGGACAGGCACTAGCAATCAGCCCCAGCATTTT

v_call: TRBV7-2
d_call: TRBD1
clone_size: -
j_call: TRBJ2-7
cdr3_aa: CASSLVTDRGYEQYF
cdr3_nt: TGTGCCAGCAGCTTAGTAACCGACAGGGGGTACGAGCAGTACTTC

v_call: TRBV19
d_call: -
clone_size: -
j_call: TRBJ1-2
cdr3_aa: CASSIEARDIDGYTF
cdr3_nt: TGTGCCAGTAGTATAGAGGCCAGGGACATTGATGGCTACACCTTC

v_call: TRBV12-3/TRBV12-4
d_call: -
clone_size: -
j_call: TRBJ1-2
cdr3_aa: CASSSGVGYTF
cdr3_nt: TGTGCCAGCAGTTCAGGCGTTGGCTACACCTTC

v_call: TRBV28
d_call: TRBD1
clone_size: few
j_call: TRBJ1-2
cdr3_aa: CATYRRDRSYGYTF
cdr3_nt: TGTGCCACCTATCGCCGGGACAGGTCCTATGGCTACACCTTC

v_call: TRBV11-2
d_call: TRBD2
clone_size: -
j_call: TRBJ2-1
cdr3_aa: CASSPSGGSYNEQFF
cdr3_nt: TGTGCCAGCAGCCCCTCGGGAGGGTCCTACAATGAGCAGTTCTTC

v_call: TRBV30
d_call: -
clone_size: -
j_call: TRBJ2-7
cdr3_aa: CAWRTGWNEQYF
cdr3_nt: TGTGCCTGGAGAACAGGGTGGAACGAGCAGTACTTC

v_call: TRBV9
d_call: -
clone_size: -
j_call: TRBJ2-7
cdr3_aa: CASSVGGNSGPPQYF
cdr3_nt: TGTGCCAGCAGCGTAGGAGGCAATTCCGGCCCACCGCAGTACTTC

v_call: TRBV29-1
d_call: TRBD2
clone_size: few
j_call: TRBJ2-7
cdr3_aa: CSVVGGSSVSEQYF
cdr3_nt: TGCAGCGTTGTTGGCGGGAGTTCGGTCAGCGAGCAGTACTTC

v_call: TRBV6-6
d_call: -
clone_size: -
j_call: TRBJ2-3
cdr3_aa: CASSFQRHSTDTQYF
cdr3_nt: TGTGCCAGCAGCTTCCAAAGACATAGCACAGATACGCAGTATTTT

v_call: TRBV2
d_call: -
clone_size: few
j_call: TRBJ1-2
cdr3_aa: CATRQSTNYGYTF
cdr3_nt: TGTGCCACCAGACAGTCAACTAACTATGGCTACACCTTC

v_call: TRBV20-1
d_call: TRBD2
clone_size: -
j_call: TRBJ2-2
cdr3_aa: CSASRTSGPREELFF
cdr3_nt: TGCAGTGCTAGTCGGACTAGCGGCCCTAGGGAGGAGCTGTTTTTT

v_call: TRBV10-3
d_call: -
clone_size: -
j_call: TRBJ1-5
cdr3_aa: CAISESSTGDQPQHF
cdr3_nt: TGTGCCATCAGTGAGTCATCGACAGGCGATCAGCCCCAGCATTTT

v_call: TRBV19
d_call: TRBD1
clone_size: once
j_call: TRBJ1-4
cdr3_aa: CASSRDREREKLFF
cdr3_nt: TGTGCCAGTAGTCGGGACAGGGAAAGGGAAAAACTGTTTTTT

v_call: TRBV18
d_call: -
clone_size: -
j_call: TRBJ2-3
cdr3_aa: CASSPLGPAVGLNTDTQYF
cdr3_nt: TGTGCCAGCTCACCCCTTGGGCCCGCCGTAGGCCTCAACACAGATACGCAGTATTTT

v_call: TRBV4-3
d_call: -
clone_size: -
j_call: TRBJ2-6
cdr3_aa: CASSQDIADGAGANVLTF
cdr3_nt: TGCGCCAGCAGCCAAGATATCGCGGACGGGGCTGGGGCCAACGTCCTGACTTTC

v_call: TRBV7-2
d_call: -
clone_size: -
j_call: TRBJ1-1
cdr3_aa: CASSLPVNTEAFF
cdr3_nt: TGTGCCAGCAGCTTACCCGTGAACACTGAAGCTTTCTTT

v_call: TRBV27
d_call: -
clone_size: -
j_call: TRBJ2-3
cdr3_aa: CASSLRGSPPTDTQYF
cdr3_nt: TGTGCCAGCAGTTTGCGCGGGTCCCCGCCCACAGATACGCAGTATTTT

v_call: TRBV6-1
d_call: TRBD1
clone_size: few
j_call: TRBJ2-4
cdr3_aa: CASSEVPGGPKNIQYF
cdr3_nt: TGTGCCAGCAGTGAAGTCCCAGGGGGCCCCAAAAACATTCAGTACTTC

v_call: TRBV5-6
d_call: -
clone_size: -
j_call: TRBJ2-1
cdr3_aa: CASSPGPANEQFF
cdr3_nt: TGTGCCAGCAGCCCAGGCCCGGCCAATGAGCAGTTCTTC

v_call: TRBV11-2
d_call: -
clone_size: -
j_call: TRBJ1-3
cdr3_aa: CASSLVGRLGNTIYF
cdr3_nt: TGTGCCAGCAGCTTAGTCGGCAGGTTGGGAAACACCATATATTTT

v_call: TRBV27
d_call: TRBD2
clone_size: -
j_call: TRBJ2-1
cdr3_aa: CASSLWLADFNEQFF
cdr3_nt: TGTGCCAGCAGTTTATGGCTAGCGGATTTCAATGAGCAGTTCTTC

v_call: TRBV29-1
d_call: TRBD1
clone_size: -
j_call: TRBJ2-2
cdr3_aa: CSVTGTGVSGELFF
cdr3_nt: TGCAGCGTTACCGGGACAGGGGTGTCCGGGGAGCTGTTTTTT

v_call: TRBV11-2
d_call: -
clone_size: -
j_call: TRBJ2-5
cdr3_aa: CASDRKGETQYF
cdr3_nt: TGTGCCAGCGACCGCAAGGGGGAGACCCAGTACTTC

v_call: TRBV19
d_call: -
clone_size: -
j_call: TRBJ2-2
cdr3_aa: CASSSRVNAGELFF
cdr3_nt: TGTGCCAGTAGTTCCCGGGTTAACGCCGGGGAGCTGTTTTTT

v_call: TRBV5-6
d_call: -
clone_size: many
j_call: TRBJ2-7
cdr3_aa: CASSSGSSYEQYF
cdr3_nt: TGTGCCAGCAGCTCCGGGTCCTCCTACGAGCAGTACTTC

v_call: TRBV10-2
d_call: TRBD1
clone_size: many
j_call: TRBJ2-2
cdr3_aa: CASNDGTGNTGELFF
cdr3_nt: TGCGCCAGCAATGACGGGACAGGGAACACCGGGGAGCTGTTTTTT